Each of the 12 T cell receptor beta chains below was sequenced from the same sample in a study of vaccination and CD4 T cells after COVID-19. No antigens are known for them. Sequencing of DNA taken from cultured CD4+ T cells relied on the Oncomine TCR Beta short-read assay. Each CDR3 protein gets one entry after TCRdb re-called the PCR reads with MiXCR. The sample carries 15,000 to 20,000 distinct CDR3 sequences, more than 25% recorded once. Treatment here: approximately nine-day PBMC culture with coronavirus spike peptide pools or control peptides (ViraFEST assay). Sequencing was carried out using cultured CD4+ T cells from blood. The source is a human donor with COVID-19.

Notes on this clonotype: The conserved closing phenylalanine or tryptophan is absent in this CDR3, likely reflecting a read error. V is TRBV7-6 and J is TRBJ2-7; 8 bases are a match to TRBD2. The CDR3 extends over 17 amino acids. V gave up 5 bases and J gave up 2 bases; unmatched junction bases: 14. Germline assignment: CDR1 SGHVS and CDR2 FNYEAQ. The CDR3 loop reads CASSPPGGAGVAYEQYS. Written as DNA, the CDR3 is TGTGCCAGCAGCCCCCCGGGGGGAGCGGGAGTCGCCTACGAGCAGTACTCC.

V usage is TRBV7-2 and J usage is TRBJ2-5; D remains unclear. CDR1 and CDR2 (germline): SGHTA, FQGNSA. The V and J ends lost 2 bases and 3 bases respectively, with 10 bases between them. The CDR3 extends over 14 amino acids. The CDR3 protein is CASSLSAVEETQYF. CDR3 coding DNA: TGTGCCAGCAGCTTAAGTGCGGTGGAAGAGACCCAGTACTTC.

The table lists this clonotype with a few counts. The V and J genes are TRBV27 and TRBJ1-5, with D maybe TRBD1 (5 bases). The V and J ends lost 3 bases and 2 bases respectively, with 14 bases between them. Germline CDR1 reads MNHEY; CDR2 reads SMNVEV (reference sequence). The CDR3 length is 16 residues. The CDR3 nucleotides are TGTGCCAGCAGTTTTTATTCCAGGGCCGGCAATCAGCCCCAGCATTTT. Protein: CASSFYSRAGNQPQHF.

This clonotype was counted between two and nine times. This chain uses TRBV25-1 with TRBJ1-2; tentatively, D is TRBD1 (5 bases). From germline, CDR1 is MGHDK and CDR2 SYGVNS. This CDR3 is built from 15 residues. Between the trimmed V and J ends, which lost 3 bases and 4 bases, there was a span of 15 bases. DNA of the CDR3: TGTGCCAGCAGTGACCCCGGGCAGGGTCTCTATGGCTACACCTTC. It translates to CASSDPGQGLYGYTF.

The chain has TRBV2 and TRBJ1-1, with a weak D call TRBD1 (5 bases). Germline-derived CDR1 and CDR2 are SNHLY and FYNNEI. The CDR3 runs 14 residues. V was pared by 9 bases and J by 1 base, with 15 bases between. Here the CDR3 reads CARESTGRNTEAFF. CDR3 sequence (DNA): TGTGCCAGGGAGAGTACAGGACGGAACACTGAAGCTTTCTTT.

A few counts support this clonotype. The chain couples TRBV6-2 or TRBV6-3 to TRBJ1-6; D gene uncertain. The V end lost 7 bases, the J end lost 9 bases, and 13 bases lay between the germline ends. The germline V gene has CDR1 MNHEY and CDR2 SVGEGT. The CDR3 is made up of 13 amino acids. CDR3 coding DNA: TGTGCCAGCAATCGTCTGTTGGCTTCACCCCTCCACTTT. Translated, it gives CASNRLLASPLHF.

The rearrangement links TRBV12-3 or TRBV12-4 to TRBJ2-4, with D tentatively TRBD2 (6 bases). With 4 bases removed from V and 0 bases from J, the gap between germline ends came to 10 bases. The CDR3 spans 15 residues. The CDR3 DNA follows: TGTGCCAGCAGTTCATGGGGGGTAGCCAAAAACATTCAGTACTTC. Protein sequence: CASSSWGVAKNIQYF.

The chain employs TRBV6-2 or TRBV6-3 and TRBJ1-5; D not resolved. Germline assignment: CDR1 MNHEY and CDR2 SVGEGT. V was trimmed by 11 bases and J by 5 bases, leaving 22 bases between them. This CDR3 region has 15 residues. The CDR3 sequence is CASKPRGRLDQPQHF. The DNA of the CDR3 is TGTGCCTCGAAACCCCGTGGCAGACTAGATCAGCCCCAGCATTTT.

The chain combines TRBV19 with TRBJ2-1, with TRBD1 as a possible D gene (5 bases). Germline V gives CDR1 LNHDA, CDR2 SQIVND (reference sequence). The ends were cut back, 1 base at V and 3 bases at J, with 7 bases in the middle. This CDR3 is built from 14 residues. This CDR3 reads CASSIGQSYNEQFF. The CDR3 DNA reads TGTGCCAGTAGTATAGGACAGAGCTACAATGAGCAGTTCTTC.

The chain recombines TRBV5-4 with TRBJ1-6; 9 bases map to TRBD1. The ends lost 4 bases at V and 8 bases at J; junction bases unmatched: 7. The germline CDR1 and CDR2 sequences are SGHNT and YYREEE (reference sequence). The CDR3 consists of 15 residues. The CDR3 DNA sequence: TGTGCCAGCAGCCAAGGGACAGGGAGATATTCACCCCTCCACTTT. This sequence encodes CASSQGTGRYSPLHF.

The V call is TRBV28, the J call TRBJ2-5; D gene uncertain. CDR1 and CDR2 (germline): MDHEN, SYDVKM. Between the trimmed V and J ends, which lost 4 bases and 3 bases, there was a span of 9 bases. The CDR3 loop spans 13 amino acids. CDR3 sequence: CASSSTYKETQYF. CDR3 nucleotides: TGTGCCAGCAGTTCAACGTATAAAGAGACCCAGTACTTC.

The V gene is TRBV7-6, the J gene TRBJ2-5, with a tentative D call TRBD1 (6 bases). The CDR3 loop spans 13 amino acids. The germline V and J ends were trimmed by 1 base and 5 bases, with 8 bases remaining between them. Germline CDR1 reads SGHVS; CDR2 reads FNYEAQ. The CDR3, as DNA: TGTGCCAGCAGCTTAGTCCAGGGGGAGACCCAGTACTTC. This encodes CASSLVQGETQYF.